This T cell receptor beta chain originates from a study of vaccination and CD4 T cells after COVID-19. Study as a whole: Convalescent donors were composed of six males and four females, of whom two were Hispanic.

Time point in this sample: late sampling 161 to 241 days after vaccination in three convalescent patients. The treatment denotes: approximately nine-day PBMC culture with coronavirus spike peptide pools or control peptides (ViraFEST assay). The PCR-positive dates, March through December 2020, came before the US Alpha, Beta and Delta variants. Germline CDR1 MDHEN, CDR2 SYDVKM. V shed 5 bases and J 8 bases; nucleotides not matched to a gene: 9. This CDR3 has 15 residues. As regards this clonotype: Its antigen is unidentified.

Scientists ran DNA taken from cultured CD4+ T cells through the Oncomine TCR Beta short-read assay for sequencing. TCRdb ran MiXCR on the PCR reads and lists one entry per CDR3 protein. The table shows about 24,000 distinct CDR3 sequences, with about 40% occurring only once. The sequence was collected from a human donor who had recovered from COVID-19. The sequences come from CD4+ T cells from blood, cultured in vitro, collected about 7 months after SARS-CoV-2 vaccination. V and J are TRBV28 and TRBJ1-6, with TRBD1 identical over 7 bases. The CDR3: CASSLRRGLDSPLHF. DNA for the CDR3: TGTGCCAGCAGTCTACGAAGGGGGCTCGATTCACCCCTCCACTTT.